Given below is one TCR beta chain in context. V was clipped by 0 bases and J by 3 bases; unmatched bases: 4. Germline V lookup: CDR1 SGDLS, CDR2 YYNGEE. This CDR3 has 15 residues. In the authors' methods: It was from reference gene primer amplification that nucleated cell counts were estimated. Data came from immunoSEQ multiplex PCR; TCRdb stores just in-frame clones and leaves some out. That table gives V, J and clone size, and the DNA gave D and trimming. The sample includes under 500,000 clones, 75% to 90% of them seen just once. This sample is part of a study of blood T cell repertoires in COVID-19. At the level of the study: COVID-19 samples collected from the United States, Italy and Spain covered acute and convalescent phases. In each case, the material was cDNA or gDNA derived from T cells, B-cell-depleted T cells, or PBMCs.

This sequence originates from a woman in her 30s with acute or convalescent COVID-19. Sequenced material: peripheral blood. The V call is TRBV9, the J call TRBJ2-3, with 7 nucleotides matching TRBD2. The DNA of the CDR3 is TGTGCCAGCAGCGTAGTGCCGGGGGGAACAGATACGCAGTATTTT. Protein product: CASSVVPGGTDTQYF.